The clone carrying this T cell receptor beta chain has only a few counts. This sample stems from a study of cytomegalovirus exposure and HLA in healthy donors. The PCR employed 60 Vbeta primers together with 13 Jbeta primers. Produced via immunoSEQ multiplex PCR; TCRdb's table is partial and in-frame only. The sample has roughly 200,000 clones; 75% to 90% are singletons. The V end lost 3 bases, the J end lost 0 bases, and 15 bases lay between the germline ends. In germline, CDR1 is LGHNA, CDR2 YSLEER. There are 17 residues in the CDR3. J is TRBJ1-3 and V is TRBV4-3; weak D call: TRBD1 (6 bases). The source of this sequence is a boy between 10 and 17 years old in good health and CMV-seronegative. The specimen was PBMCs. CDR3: CASSHVRDTNSGNTIYF. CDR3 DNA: TGCGCCAGCAGCCATGTCCGGGACACCAACTCTGGAAACACCATATATTTT.